This T cell receptor (beta chain) was sequenced during a study of OX40 agonist ivuxolimab in advanced cancers. Generated by immunoSEQ multiplex PCR, the TCRdb table keeps only in-frame clones and is missing some. This sample has roughly 64,000 clones; approximately 88% occur once, and the top ten carry 2% to 3%. The J segment lost 3 bases and the V segment lost 1 base, leaving 4 bases of the junction unmatched. The CDR3 loop spans 14 amino acids. The germline gives CDR1 SQVTM, CDR2 ANQGSEA. In the case of this clone: The sample has other DNA sequences that encode this CDR3 too.

With baseline, cycle 4 day 1, and cycle 7 day 1 as timepoints, blood was sampled. The sequence was obtained from an adult with an advanced solid tumor such as melanoma, head and neck, liver or kidney cancer. V is TRBV29-1 and J is TRBJ1-1, with 8 bases lining up with TRBD1. The sample here was CD4+ or CD8+ T cells sorted from blood, taken in a trial of the OX40 agonist ivuxolimab. CDR3 in DNA: TGCAGCGTTGAAGGTGACAGGGGAGACACTGAAGCTTTCTTT. This codes for CSVEGDRGDTEAFF.